This T cell receptor beta chain is drawn from a study of blood T cell repertoires in COVID-19. Study-wide background: The origin of the acute and convalescent COVID-19 samples was the United States, Italy and Spain. Sources were T cells, B-cell-depleted T cells, or PBMCs; the material itself was cDNA or gDNA.

The V end lost 6 bases, the J end lost 5 bases, and 10 bases lay between the germline ends. The CDR3 covers 12 residues. Libraries were prepared by immunoSEQ multiplex PCR; TCRdb keeps only in-frame clonotypes and omits some of them. The data hold about 110,000 clones, with 65% to 85% observed a single time. The chain links TRBV12-3 or TRBV12-4 to TRBJ1-1, with D tentatively TRBD1 (5 bases). Sequences were obtained from peripheral blood. The source is a woman in her 70s with acute or convalescent COVID-19. CDR3 region: CASSHGGTEAFF. In DNA, the CDR3 is TGTGCCAGCAGCCATGGGGGGACTGAAGCTTTCTTT.